One and the same sample provided the 18 T cell receptor beta chains below, sequenced in a study of neurological immune-mediated disorders. TCRdb itself ran the 5' RACE reads through MiXCR, one entry per CDR3 protein. The table has roughly 25,000 distinct CDR3 sequences, 13% seen once. As to time point: technical triplicate 1. Sample: CD4+ T cells from blood. The receptors come from a female donor with HTLV-1-associated myelopathy (HAM/TSP).

This clonotype was detected many times. The gene calls are TRBV7-9 and TRBJ2-3, with 7 bases that match TRBD1. The trim removed 5 bases at V and 2 bases at J, leaving 4 bases unmatched. Germline CDR1 is SEHNR and CDR2 is FQNEAQ (reference sequence). CDR3 length equals 14 residues. CDR3 nucleotide sequence: TGTGCCAGCAGCCACACAGGGGACACAGATACGCAGTATTTT. It translates to CASSHTGDTDTQYF.

This clonotype was counted ten times or more. The J gene is TRBJ2-5, the V gene TRBV7-9, with D perhaps given as TRBD1 or TRBD2 (5 bases each). This CDR3 has 17 residues. The germline V gene has CDR1 SEHNR and CDR2 FQNEAQ (reference sequence). Trimming removed 2 bases at V and 3 bases at J, with 19 bases between. The CDR3: CASSLSSGSRGEETQYF. CDR3 DNA: TGTGCCAGCAGCTTATCGAGTGGGTCTCGGGGCGAAGAGACCCAGTACTTC.

Many counts were recorded for this clonotype. This sequence joins TRBV5-1 and TRBJ2-5, with D perhaps TRBD2 (7 bases). This CDR3 is built from 17 residues. V lost 0 bases and J 1 base, leaving 16 bases between the germline ends. Germline CDR1 reads SGHRS; CDR2 reads YFSETQ. The DNA of the CDR3 is TGCGCCAGCAGCTTGGCGGCGGCGGGGGCCTTCCAAGAGACCCAGTACTTC. As protein: CASSLAAAGAFQETQYF.

This clonotype showed up many times. V is TRBV10-3 and J is TRBJ2-3; TRBD2 matches 7 bases. Losses at the gene ends were 6 bases for V and 3 bases for J; bases not matched to a gene: 15. Germline V lookup: CDR1 ENHRY, CDR2 SYGVKD. CDR3 length: 17 amino acids. The CDR3 DNA reads as TGTGCCATCAGGAGTGATAACCCGGGGGGTCCAACAGATACGCAGTATTTT. Its translation: CAIRSDNPGGPTDTQYF.

This clonotype was observed at least ten times. The rearrangement uses TRBV7-9 and TRBJ1-4; maybe TRBD1 (5 bases). Looked up from germline, CDR1 is SEHNR and CDR2 is FQNEAQ (reference sequence). Trimming took off 1 base at V and 7 bases at J, with 10 bases between the two ends. This CDR3 has 14 residues. This chain's CDR3 is CASSLVGVPEKLFF. DNA for the CDR3: TGTGCCAGCAGCTTAGTAGGGGTGCCTGAAAAACTGTTTTTT.

The chain has TRBV10-1 and TRBJ2-3; D gene uncertain. With 3 bases removed from V and 2 bases from J, the gap between germline ends came to 9 bases. Germline assignment: CDR1 WNHNN and CDR2 SYGVQD (reference sequence). The CDR3 has 14 amino acids. The CDR3 bases are TGCGCCAGCAGTGAAGCTGGCTCCACAGATACGCAGTATTTT. Its protein is CASSEAGSTDTQYF.

At least ten counts were recorded for this clonotype. The chain is built from TRBV6-6 and TRBJ2-2; either TRBD1 or TRBD2 may fit D (5 bases each). CDR1 is MNHNY, CDR2 SVGAGI, per germline (reference sequence). Deletions cut 0 bases from V and 4 bases from J, with 9 bases between. The CDR3 consists of 15 residues. CDR3 in amino acids: CASSYSGTGTGELFF. The CDR3 DNA sequence: TGTGCCAGCAGTTACTCAGGGACGGGCACCGGGGAGCTGTTTTTT.

This clonotype was detected ten times or more. The chain carries TRBV12-3 or TRBV12-4 and TRBJ2-2; D perhaps matches TRBD2 (6 bases). The CDR3 extends over 14 amino acids. Trimming removed 6 bases at V and 2 bases at J, with 10 bases between. For the CDR3, the DNA is TGTGCCAGCAGCCTTAGCGGAAACACCGGGGAGCTGTTTTTT. It specifies CASSLSGNTGELFF.

Ten or more counts support this clonotype. The chain has TRBV5-1 and TRBJ2-1; D not certain. Germline CDR1 and CDR2: SGHRS and YFSETQ. V gave up 4 bases and J gave up 7 bases, with 9 bases separating them. CDR3 length: 12 amino acids. The CDR3 sequence: CASSPPGNEQFF. CDR3 coding DNA: TGCGCCAGCAGCCCCCCTGGGAATGAGCAGTTCTTC. Complete variable domain (other parts from reference TRBV5-1 and TRBJ2-1): KAGVTQTPRYLIKTRGQQVTLSCSPISGHRSVSWYQQTPGQGLQFLFEYFSETQRNKGNFPGRFSGRQFSNSRSEMNVSTLELGDSALYLCASSPPGNEQFFGPGTRLTVL.

This clonotype was detected many times. The chain employs TRBV5-6 and TRBJ2-1; D unclear. V was pared by 1 base and J by 3 bases, with 14 bases between. Per germline, CDR1 SGHDT and CDR2 YYEEEE. This CDR3 spans 16 amino acids. The CDR3 spells CASSLRVILGYNEQFF. The CDR3 DNA reads as TGTGCCAGCAGCTTGAGAGTGATCCTCGGCTACAATGAGCAGTTCTTC.

This clonotype appeared many times. This rearrangement joins TRBV10-1 to TRBJ2-3, with D perhaps TRBD2 (5 bases). CDR3 length equals 13 residues. V was pared by 2 bases and J by 4 bases, with 7 bases between. Per germline, CDR1 WNHNN and CDR2 SYGVQD (reference sequence). CDR3 sequence reads: CASSELASDTQYF. The CDR3 coding sequence is TGCGCCAGCAGTGAGCTAGCTTCAGATACGCAGTATTTT.

The sample holds many counts of this clonotype. The chain is built from TRBV5-1 and TRBJ2-3; D gene uncertain. CDR1 is SGHRS and CDR2 is YFSETQ in the germline V gene. There are 12 residues in the CDR3. With 3 bases removed from V and 1 base from J, the gap between germline ends came to 3 bases. The CDR3 sequence: CASSYRTDTQYF. Written as DNA, the CDR3 is TGCGCCAGCAGCTACCGCACAGATACGCAGTATTTT.

V is TRBV20-1 and J is TRBJ2-2; no clear D gene. V lost 0 bases and J 5 bases, leaving 7 bases between the germline ends. Germline CDR1 is DFQATT and CDR2 is SNEGSKA (reference sequence). CDR3 size: 13 residues. In DNA, the CDR3 is TGCAGTGCTAGAGAGACGCGAACCGGGGAGCTGTTTTTT. It yields the protein CSARETRTGELFF.

About this clonotype itself: Germline and junction disagree at one end, which may indicate a read error. The J gene is TRBJ2-1, the V gene TRBV12-3 or TRBV12-4; perhaps D is TRBD1 or TRBD2 (6 bases each). This CDR3 is 16 amino acids long. Here the CDR3 reads CATDGGINRKYNEQFF. Here the CDR3 DNA reads TGTGCCACGGACGGGGGCATCAACCGTAAATACAATGAGCAATTCTTC.

There are many counts of this clonotype. The chain carries TRBV21-1 and TRBJ2-7. TRBV21-1 counts as a pseudogene. The CDR3 loop spans 13 amino acids. Written as DNA, the CDR3 is TGTGCCAGCGTGGGGTCGAGGCGCTACGAGCAGTACTTC. This sequence encodes CASVGSRRYEQYF.

At least ten counts were recorded for this clonotype. The chain uses TRBV5-6 and TRBJ2-7; D gene unclear. Germline V gene lookup returns CDR1 SGHDT and CDR2 YYEEEE. Trimming took 5 bases from V and 6 from J, leaving 15 bases between them. There are 13 residues in the CDR3. The CDR3: CASSQLQASEQYF. For the CDR3, the DNA is TGTGCCAGCAGTCAACTGCAGGCGAGCGAGCAGTACTTC. Full variable domain (remainder filled in from reference TRBV5-6 and TRBJ2-7): DAGVTQSPTHLIKTRGQQVTLRCSPKSGHDTVSWYQQALGQGPQFIFQYYEEEERQRGNFPDRFSGHQFPNYSSELNVNALLLGDSALYLCASSQLQASEQYFGPGTRLTVT.

There are many counts of this clonotype. The chain combines TRBV7-2 with TRBJ2-3; D possibly matches TRBD1 or TRBD2 (6 bases each). This CDR3 has 15 amino acids. The V gene's germline CDR1 is SGHTA and CDR2 FQGNSA. V was clipped by 0 bases and J by 2 bases, with 9 bases between them. DNA of the CDR3: TGTGCCAGCAGCTTAGCGGGGGGCCACACAGATACGCAGTATTTT. Its translation: CASSLAGGHTDTQYF.

Sample share makes this clonotype medium-sized. At one end, the junction sequence differs from germline, possibly due to a read error. The J gene is TRBJ2-2, the V gene TRBV4-2; TRBD2 matches at 7 bases. The V gene's germline CDR1 is LGHNA and CDR2 YNFKEQ. The CDR3 extends over 15 amino acids. The chain's CDR3 is CASSQERLAATGELF. The DNA of the CDR3 is TGTGCCAGCAGCCAAGAGAGACTAGCTGCTACCGGGGAGCTGTTT.